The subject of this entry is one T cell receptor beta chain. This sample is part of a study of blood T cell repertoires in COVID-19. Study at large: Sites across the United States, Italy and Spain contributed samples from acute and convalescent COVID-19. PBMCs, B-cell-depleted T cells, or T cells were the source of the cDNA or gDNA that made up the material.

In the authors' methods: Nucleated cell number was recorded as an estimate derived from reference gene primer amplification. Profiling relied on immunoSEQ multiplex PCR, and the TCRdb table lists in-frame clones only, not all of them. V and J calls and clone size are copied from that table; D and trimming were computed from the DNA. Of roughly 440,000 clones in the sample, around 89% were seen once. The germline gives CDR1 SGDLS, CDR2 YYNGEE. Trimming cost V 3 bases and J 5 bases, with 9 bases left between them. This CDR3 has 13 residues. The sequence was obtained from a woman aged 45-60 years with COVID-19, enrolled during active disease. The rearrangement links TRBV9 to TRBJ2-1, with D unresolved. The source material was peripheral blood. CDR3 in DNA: TGTGCCAGCAGCGGACAACGAAACAATGAGCAGTTCTTC. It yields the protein CASSGQRNNEQFF.